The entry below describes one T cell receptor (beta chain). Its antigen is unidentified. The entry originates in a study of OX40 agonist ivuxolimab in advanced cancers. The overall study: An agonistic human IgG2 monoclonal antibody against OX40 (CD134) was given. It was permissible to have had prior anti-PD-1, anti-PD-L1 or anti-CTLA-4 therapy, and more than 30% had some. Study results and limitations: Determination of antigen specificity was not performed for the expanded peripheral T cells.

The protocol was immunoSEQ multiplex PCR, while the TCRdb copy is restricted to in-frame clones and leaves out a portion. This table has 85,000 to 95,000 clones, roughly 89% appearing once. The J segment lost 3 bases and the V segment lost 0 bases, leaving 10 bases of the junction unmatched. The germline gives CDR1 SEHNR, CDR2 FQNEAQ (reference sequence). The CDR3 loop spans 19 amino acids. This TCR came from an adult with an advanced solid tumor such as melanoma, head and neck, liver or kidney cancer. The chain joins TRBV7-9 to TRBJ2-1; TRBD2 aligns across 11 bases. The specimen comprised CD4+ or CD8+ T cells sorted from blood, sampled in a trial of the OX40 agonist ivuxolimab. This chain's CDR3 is CASSLALRLAGGIYNEQFF. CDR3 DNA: TGTGCCAGCAGCTTAGCTTTACGGCTAGCGGGGGGAATCTACAATGAGCAGTTCTTC.